This T cell receptor (beta chain) was retrieved from a study of response to subunit inactivated influenza vaccine. General study points: Each seasonal flu vaccination may recruit only limited new T cells, authors suggested.

In germline, CDR1 is SGHRS, CDR2 YFSETQ. The trim removed 4 bases at V and 5 bases at J, leaving 8 bases unmatched. This CDR3 has 14 amino acids. TCRdb re-called the RT-PCR reads with MiXCR, one entry per CDR3 protein. The table has about 780,000 distinct CDR3 sequences, roughly 18% seen once. Regarding this clonotype: Its antigen is undetermined.

The clonotype was recovered from a man in his fifties or sixties who received an inactivated influenza vaccine. This chain connects TRBV5-1 to TRBJ2-7, with 8 bases lining up with TRBD1. Specimen: PBMCs from blood, collected around 5 days after vaccination. The CDR3 bases are TGCGCCAGCAGCCCGAAGACACAGGGGGACGAGCAGTACTTC. This translates into CASSPKTQGDEQYF.